Below, 12 T cell receptor beta chains from the same sample are listed, as sequenced in a study of blood T cell repertoires in COVID-19. Using immunoSEQ multiplex PCR, the repertoire was profiled, and TCRdb retains in-frame clones only, with some absent. Of about 190,000 clones listed, around nine tenths are singletons. The material sequenced was peripheral blood. Every receptor here comes from a man aged 30 to 45 with acute or convalescent COVID-19.

The chain employs TRBV27 and TRBJ1-2, with 9 nucleotides matching TRBD1. This CDR3 has 16 amino acids. The V gene end was trimmed by 7 bases and the J gene end by 0 bases; junction bases not matched to a gene: 9. Germline V gene sequence: CDR1 MNHEY, CDR2 SMNVEV (reference sequence). CDR3 nucleotides: TGTGCCAGCACCCCGGGACAGGGTCGGACTAACTATGGCTACACCTTC. Its protein is CASTPGQGRTNYGYTF.

V and J are TRBV11-2 and TRBJ1-6, with D unresolved. CDR1 SGHAT and CDR2 FQNNGV come from the germline V gene. This CDR3 is built from 13 residues. The V end was cut by 0 bases, the J end by 16 bases, with 13 bases between. The CDR3 spells CASSLDLRDSLHF. The CDR3 DNA is TGTGCCAGCAGCTTAGATCTGCGTGACTCACTCCACTTT.

The V call is TRBV5-1, the J call TRBJ1-2, with a tentative D call TRBD1 (6 bases). This CDR3 comprises 13 residues. Germline CDR1 is SGHRS and CDR2 is YFSETQ. Trimming stripped 3 bases from V and 4 bases from J, with 10 bases between. The CDR3 bases are TGCGCCAGCAGCTCCGTAGGGGGCTATGGCTACACCTTC. This encodes CASSSVGGYGYTF.

This clone was found a few times. This chain joins TRBV2 and TRBJ1-6; a weak D match, TRBD1 (5 bases). The CDR3 length is 14 residues. Trimming left V 8 bases short and J 6 bases short, with 14 bases between. CDR1 and CDR2 (germline): SNHLY, FYNNEI. The CDR3 DNA follows: TGTGCCAGCGGGCTCGACAGTAGTAATTCACCCCTCCACTTT. Amino acid sequence: CASGLDSSNSPLHF.

The rearrangement links TRBV30 to TRBJ1-5; tentatively, D is TRBD1 (6 bases). The CDR3 totals 12 residues. Germline CDR1 reads GTSNPN; CDR2 reads SVGIG (reference sequence). Between the trimmed V and J ends, which lost 5 bases and 4 bases, there was a span of 9 bases. The CDR3 reads CAWADRNQPQHF. CDR3 sequence (DNA): TGTGCCTGGGCGGACAGAAATCAGCCCCAGCATTTT. Based on the CDR3 plus reference TRBV30 and TRBJ1-5, the full variable domain is SQTIHQWPATLVQPVGSPLSLECTVEGTSNPNLYWYRQAAGRGLQLLFYSVGIGQISSEVPQNLSASRPQDRQFILSSKKLLLSDSGFYLCAWADRNQPQHFGDGTRLSIL.

The V and J genes are TRBV5-4 and TRBJ2-2; the D is unclear. V was shortened by 3 bases and J by 6 bases, with 6 bases between the two germline ends. The CDR3 sequence is 12 residues long. Germline CDR1 SGHNT, CDR2 YYREEE (reference sequence). Here the CDR3 DNA reads TGTGCCAGCAGCTCCTACCCCGGGGAGCTGTTTTTT. Amino acid sequence: CASSSYPGELFF.

The chain couples TRBV6-5 to TRBJ1-6; possibly TRBD1 for D (5 bases). The germline V gene has CDR1 MNHEY and CDR2 SVGAGI. The CDR3 has 15 residues. Between the trimmed V and J ends, which lost 2 bases and 7 bases, there was a span of 12 bases. CDR3 bases: TGTGCCAGCAGTTACAAAGGGGATGGGAATTCACCCCTCCACTTT. This codes for CASSYKGDGNSPLHF.

J is TRBJ2-5 and V is TRBV5-1; D is perhaps TRBD1 (5 bases). The CDR3 consists of 14 residues. The germline V and J ends were trimmed by 1 base and 3 bases, with 10 bases remaining between them. Germline-derived CDR1 and CDR2 are SGHRS and YFSETQ. The DNA for the CDR3 is TGCGCCAGCAGCTTGCAGGGAATTAAAGAGACCCAGTACTTC. Residues: CASSLQGIKETQYF.

This chain joins TRBV7-9 and TRBJ1-1; D is uncertain. The germline CDR1 and CDR2 sequences are SEHNR and FQNEAQ (reference sequence). The V gene lost 0 bases and the J gene lost 8 bases, with 10 bases spanning the gap. This CDR3 comprises 13 residues. CDR3 sequence (DNA): TGTGCCAGCAGCTTAGCCCCTCGCGGAGAAGCTTTCTTT. It codes for CASSLAPRGEAFF.

The V and J genes are TRBV5-1 and TRBJ1-1; a possible D gene is TRBD1 (6 bases). There are 16 residues in the CDR3. In germline, CDR1 is SGHRS, CDR2 YFSETQ. V lost 2 bases, J lost 1 base, and 15 bases lay in between. CDR3 nucleotides: TGCGCCAGCAGCTTATACAGGGTAAGGGGGAACACTGAAGCTTTCTTT. Protein sequence: CASSLYRVRGNTEAFF. Together with reference TRBV5-1 and TRBJ1-1, the CDR3 gives the full variable domain: KAGVTQTPRYLIKTRGQQVTLSCSPISGHRSVSWYQQTPGQGLQFLFEYFSETQRNKGNFPGRFSGRQFSNSRSEMNVSTLELGDSALYLCASSLYRVRGNTEAFFGQGTRLTVV.

The chain is built from TRBV28 and TRBJ2-7; unclear D gene. The CDR3 runs 11 residues. V was trimmed by 5 bases and J by 2 bases, leaving 4 bases between them. Germline loops: CDR1 MDHEN, CDR2 SYDVKM. In nucleotides, the CDR3 is TGTGCCAGCAGTCGGGCCTACGAGCAGTACTTC. It translates to CASSRAYEQYF.

The chain joins TRBV27 to TRBJ2-3, with D perhaps TRBD2 (7 bases). Trimming cost V 3 bases and J 0 bases, with 19 bases left between them. The germline CDR1 and CDR2 sequences are MNHEY and SMNVEV (reference sequence). The CDR3 is 18 residues long. CDR3 bases: TGTGCCAGCAGTTTCTGGCGGGGGACATCCACTAGCACAGATACGCAGTATTTT. Protein: CASSFWRGTSTSTDTQYF.